Each of the 20 T cell receptor beta chains below was sequenced from the same sample in a study of blood T cell repertoires in COVID-19. Some clones are missing from TCRdb's copy, which holds only in-frame ones; the method was immunoSEQ multiplex PCR. The sample has approximately 260,000 clones; around 90% are singletons. The specimen was peripheral blood. The receptors shown here come from a man aged 55 to 70 who had recovered from COVID-19.

The V call is TRBV7-9, the J call TRBJ2-7; D is ambiguous. Trimming pared 3 bases from V and 0 bases from J, leaving 12 bases between. Germline loops: CDR1 SEHNR, CDR2 FQNEAQ (reference sequence). The CDR3 is 15 amino acids. In DNA form, the CDR3 reads TGTGCCAGCAGCTTCGACTCCTGGAGCTCCTACGAGCAGTACTTC. This codes for CASSFDSWSSYEQYF. Variable domain in full (rest from reference TRBV7-9 and TRBJ2-7): DTGVSQNPRHKITKRGQNVTFRCDPISEHNRLYWYRQTLGQGPEFLTYFQNEAQLEKSRLLSDRFSAERPKGSFSTLEIQRTEQGDSAMYLCASSFDSWSSYEQYFGPGTRLTVT.

V and J are TRBV7-2 and TRBJ2-7; D might be TRBD2 (6 bases). Germline-derived CDR1 and CDR2 are SGHTA and FQGNSA. The V end was cut by 4 bases, the J end by 4 bases, with 17 bases between. This CDR3 contains 15 residues. The CDR3, as DNA: TGTGCCAGCAGCTCCGCGGCCGGGACTCAGTACGAGCAGTACTTC. This translates into CASSSAAGTQYEQYF.

This clone occurred a few times. The chain is built from TRBV3-1 (or the pseudogene TRBV3-2) and TRBJ1-2, with a possible D match to TRBD1 (5 bases). V was cut by 4 bases and J by 2 bases, with 17 bases left in between. CDR1 is LGHDT, CDR2 YNNKEL, per germline (reference sequence). The CDR3 runs 16 residues. CDR3 protein: CASSRIRGGRNYGYTF. Written as DNA, the CDR3 is TGTGCCAGCAGCCGCATTAGGGGAGGTAGGAACTATGGCTACACCTTC.

The chain links TRBV6-5 to TRBJ2-3; 8 bases line up with TRBD1. Germline CDR1 reads MNHEY; CDR2 reads SVGAGI. This CDR3 has 14 amino acids. The junction had 9 bases not matched to a gene; V was cut back by 8 bases and J by 5 bases. The CDR3: CASSPRGRLDTQYF. CDR3 bases: TGTGCCAGCTCACCCAGGGGGCGATTAGATACGCAGTATTTT.

V gene TRBV18 combines with J gene TRBJ1-1, with TRBD1 as a possible D gene (6 bases). Between the trimmed V and J ends, which lost 1 base and 1 base, there was a span of 10 bases. The CDR3 is made up of 15 amino acids. Per the germline V gene, CDR1 is KGHSH and CDR2 is LQKENI. Here the CDR3 DNA reads TGTGCCAGCTCACCACAAGGGGGTCAGAACACTGAAGCTTTCTTT. Amino acids: CASSPQGGQNTEAFF.

The V call is TRBV6-2 or TRBV6-3, the J call TRBJ1-1, with a tentative D call TRBD1 (5 bases). Germline V gene sequence: CDR1 MNHEY, CDR2 SVGEGT. The CDR3 has 16 amino acids. V lost 2 bases and J 1 base, leaving 14 bases between the germline ends. The CDR3 loop reads CASSYGGTAPNTEAFF. The CDR3 bases are TGTGCCAGCAGTTACGGGGGGACGGCCCCGAACACTGAAGCTTTCTTT.

V usage is TRBV21-1 and J usage is TRBJ2-3; the table gives TRBD2 as D, unverified against the DNA. TRBV21-1 is shown as a pseudogene. The CDR3 is 12 residues long. CDR3 sequence (DNA): TGTCCACGGGGGGGGCTCACAGATACGCAGTATTTT. Translation: CPRGGLTDTQYF.

The chain uses TRBV5-5 and TRBJ2-7, with 8 bases that match TRBD2. CDR3 length: 14 amino acids. Trimming cost V 1 base and J 5 bases; bases outside gene matches: 5. Germline CDR1 is SGHKS and CDR2 is YYEKEE (reference sequence). The CDR3 nucleotides read TGTGCCAGCAGCTTGCGGGGGGGCCTCGACGAGCAGTACTTC. This translates into CASSLRGGLDEQYF.

This chain connects TRBV5-1 to TRBJ1-1, with D tentatively TRBD1 (5 bases). The germline gives CDR1 SGHRS, CDR2 YFSETQ. Trimming shortened V by 0 bases and J by 3 bases, and 12 bases separated the two germline ends. The CDR3 contains 15 residues. CDR3 bases: TGCGCCAGCAGCTTGGCCCTGGGGGAGGACACTGAAGCTTTCTTT. Encoded protein: CASSLALGEDTEAFF.

This clone appeared a few times. J is TRBJ1-6 and V is TRBV7-2; 8 nucleotides match TRBD1. Germline assignment: CDR1 SGHTA and CDR2 FQGNSA. This CDR3 has 16 residues. The V and J ends lost 5 bases and 10 bases, in that order; junction bases with no gene match: 13. This chain's CDR3 is CASSAQDRAVGSPLHF. The CDR3, as DNA: TGTGCCAGCAGCGCCCAGGACAGGGCTGTTGGATCACCCCTCCACTTT.

The gene calls are TRBV5-1 and TRBJ1-1; possibly TRBD1 for D (5 bases). The CDR3 loop spans 14 amino acids. V gave up 0 bases and J gave up 1 base, with 7 bases separating them. CDR1 is SGHRS, CDR2 YFSETQ, per germline. The CDR3 spells CASSLDGQNTEAFF. In nucleotides, the CDR3 is TGCGCCAGCAGCTTGGACGGACAGAACACTGAAGCTTTCTTT.

This clone was observed once. The chain recombines TRBV24-1 with TRBJ1-5; TRBD1 is a possible D gene (6 bases). Germline-derived CDR1 and CDR2 are KGHDR and SFDVKD. The V and J ends lost 5 bases and 3 bases respectively, with 7 bases between them. The CDR3 is made up of 13 amino acids. The CDR3 protein is CATSGTANQPQHF. The CDR3 DNA sequence: TGTGCCACCAGTGGGACAGCCAATCAGCCCCAGCATTTT.

This chain uses TRBV9 with TRBJ2-3, with 8 bases lining up with TRBD2. CDR3 size: 14 residues. V shed 3 bases and J 3 bases; nucleotides not matched to a gene: 3. CDR1 and CDR2 (germline): SGDLS, YYNGEE. This chain's CDR3 is CASSAGGPTDTQYF. The CDR3 bases are TGTGCCAGCAGCGCGGGGGGGCCGACAGATACGCAGTATTTT.

This chain connects TRBV6-1 to TRBJ2-1; D is unclear. The V end lost 2 bases, the J end lost 5 bases, and 13 bases lay between the germline ends. CDR1 is MNHNS and CDR2 is SASEGT in the germline V gene. The CDR3 sequence is 15 residues long. Here the CDR3 DNA reads TGTGCCAGCAGTGAAACTACCTCCGCCCACAATGAGCAGTTCTTC. Protein: CASSETTSAHNEQFF.

This chain joins TRBV19 and TRBJ1-3; D is perhaps TRBD1 (6 bases). Germline values: CDR1 LNHDA, CDR2 SQIVND (reference sequence). V was pared by 7 bases and J by 4 bases, with 11 bases between. The CDR3 is 13 residues long. CDR3 sequence reads: CASTRTEGNTIYF. As DNA, the CDR3 is TGTGCCAGTACCAGGACAGAAGGAAACACCATATATTTT.

The gene calls are TRBV2 and TRBJ2-3; D not certain. CDR3 length: 13 residues. V was shortened by 7 bases and J by 1 base, with 9 bases between the two germline ends. The germline V gene encodes CDR1 SNHLY and CDR2 FYNNEI. CDR3 nucleotide sequence: TGTGCCAGCACTGCCTCGGGCACAGATACGCAGTATTTT. Translated, it gives CASTASGTDTQYF.

J is TRBJ2-4 and V is TRBV24-1; TRBD2 might be the D (6 bases). The CDR3 loop spans 13 amino acids. The V end lost 3 bases, the J end lost 10 bases, and 12 bases lay between the germline ends. From germline, CDR1 is KGHDR and CDR2 SFDVKD. In nucleotides, the CDR3 is TGTGCCACCAGTGATGCCGGGACTCCTATTCAGTACTTC. Protein sequence: CATSDAGTPIQYF.

The V call is TRBV24-1, the J call TRBJ2-2; 9 bases align to TRBD2. The CDR3 is 15 amino acids. The V gene's germline CDR1 is KGHDR and CDR2 SFDVKD. Trimming cost V 7 bases and J 6 bases; bases outside gene matches: 8. CDR3 bases: TGTGCCACCAGCGCTAGCGGGGAGGTCTCCGGGGAGCTGTTTTTT. Its protein is CATSASGEVSGELFF.

V gene TRBV18 combines with J gene TRBJ1-2; D ambiguous. Germline V CDR1 and CDR2: KGHSH, LQKENI. Trimming left V 0 bases short and J 7 bases short, with 15 bases between. The CDR3 totals 15 residues. The CDR3 region has the DNA TGTGCCAGCTCACCACCCCTCGGACTTCGGGGTGGCTACACCTTC. This translates into CASSPPLGLRGGYTF.

This chain joins TRBV24-1 and TRBJ2-1; D remains unclear. The germline V and J ends were trimmed by 4 bases and 10 bases, with 13 bases remaining between them. CDR3 length: 13 residues. CDR1 KGHDR and CDR2 SFDVKD come from the germline V gene. This CDR3 reads CATSDIDAWEQFF. CDR3 in DNA: TGTGCCACCAGTGACATAGATGCTTGGGAGCAGTTCTTC.